This T cell receptor beta chain was sequenced for a study of blood T cell repertoires in COVID-19 (dated by TCRdb to between 2020 and 2021). For context, the study as a whole: Samples covering the acute and convalescent phases of COVID-19 were provided by collaborators in the United States, Italy and Spain. The prospective study material was composed of cDNA or gDNA derived from T cells, B-cell-depleted T cells, or PBMCs. The repertoires were released in a freely available public database meant as a resource for research on the immune response to SARS-CoV-2. Deeply sampled blood TCRbeta repertoires from subjects exposed to, actively infected with, or recovered from COVID-19 were included in the dataset. Nearly every sample came with metadata listing a de-identified subject ID, COVID-19 status, age in years and sex. HLA class I and class II types, where available, came from metadata supplied by the sample provider rather than from assay-based typing. Samples were obtained from the ongoing ImmuneRACE study (first 160 participants) and from 1,254 subjects provided by 6 global collaborators. Beyond this particular receptor, the publication reports: The quantity of clinical and demographic metadata differed by source and by participant and was supplied without curation.

TCRbeta CDR3 regions were amplified from genomic DNA by means of the immunoSEQ Assay, a bias-controlled multiplex PCR. The source study handled its data this way. Within the assay, amplification of reference gene primers was used to estimate how many nucleated cells each sample contained. Sequence reads were collapsed and filtered to measure the absolute abundance of every unique TCRbeta CDR3 rearrangement. Productive Simpson clonality was computed per sample as the square root of Simpson's diversity index over productive rearrangements. TCRdb took this table from immuneACCESS and kept in-frame rearrangements with V and J called. Such tables lack part of the clones; where checked against another copy, unresolved V genes explain under half of the gap, and the rest is unexplained. D and trimming come from the DNA, and the V and J calls and clone size come from that table. A total of a few hundred thousand clones appear in this sample, around 90% of them only once. 1.2% of the sample is taken by the ten largest.

Reading the germline V gene gives CDR1 MDHEN and CDR2 SYDVKM. The CDR3 contains 15 residues, cysteine and phenylalanine counted. Solely the CDR3 DNA is kept, with 45 bases framed from the first base. After removal of 7 bases from V and 3 bases from J, the junction retains 9 bases not matched to a gene. A remark on this clone: Its antigen target is currently unknown. Base-call qualities are not available, and no considerably larger clone is one nucleotide away.

In the prospective study, participants were roughly 18 to 90 years old, resided in fewer than 25 geographic areas of the United States, and were enrolled through a virtual design. In the prospective study, participants were assigned to cohorts based on the clinical history participants reported in a screening survey and a study questionnaire. For ImmuneRACE Cohort 3, a participant was defined as recovered based on two consecutive negative NP/OP PCR tests, clearance by a healthcare professional, or resolution of symptoms. Each participant in the prospective study had whole blood, serum and a nasopharyngeal or oropharyngeal swab collected by mobile phlebotomists. Over an approximately 2-month period, participants in the prospective study had the option of providing additional blood draws and questionnaires. Blood samples from the prospective study were shipped frozen or at room temperature prior to DNA extraction.

Source material: PBMCs or T cells enriched from blood (not recorded which). The chain was built from TRBV28 and TRBJ1-5, with 7 central nucleotides matching TRBD1. This TCR was recovered from a woman younger than 35 who had recovered from COVID-19. The CDR3: CASTRDSRSNQPQHF. The nucleotide sequence reads as follows: TGTGCCAGCACACGGGACAGCCGATCCAATCAGCCCCAGCATTTT.